One and the same sample provided the 21 T cell receptor beta chains below, sequenced in a study of cytomegalovirus exposure and HLA in healthy donors. The PCR ran on 60 Vbeta and 13 Jbeta primers. Only in-frame clones appear in the TCRdb table, and some are missing; sequencing was by immunoSEQ multiplex PCR. The sample consists of around 98,000 clones, over 60% of them appearing once. The sample taken for sequencing was PBMCs. The receptors stem from a human donor in good health.

V usage is TRBV30 and J usage is TRBJ1-2, with a weak D call TRBD1 (5 bases). The CDR3 loop spans 12 amino acids. The V end was cut by 3 bases, the J end by 7 bases, with 12 bases between. The germline gives CDR1 GTSNPN, CDR2 SVGIG (reference sequence). The CDR3 here is CAWRDRQFGYTF. The CDR3 nucleotides read TGTGCCTGGAGGGATCGACAGTTTGGCTACACCTTC.

The chain has TRBV6-5 and TRBJ2-7, with D maybe TRBD1 (6 bases). The germline V gene encodes CDR1 MNHEY and CDR2 SVGAGI. V shed 7 bases and J shed 6 bases, with 19 bases lying between them. The CDR3 is 14 amino acids. The CDR3 DNA sequence: TGTGCCAGCACTTCCCCGACGGGCAGGGGCGAGCAGTACTTC. Translating it yields CASTSPTGRGEQYF.

V gene TRBV5-4 combines with J gene TRBJ2-1; 10 positions match TRBD1. The CDR3 consists of 16 residues. CDR1 SGHNT and CDR2 YYREEE come from the germline V gene (reference sequence). V trimming: 4 bases; J trimming: 3 bases; junction bases outside the gene matches: 7. CDR3 protein: CASSQGDRGYYNEQFF. Here the CDR3 DNA reads TGTGCCAGCAGCCAAGGGGACAGGGGATACTACAATGAGCAGTTCTTC.

This chain uses TRBV18 with TRBJ1-4; 9 bases agree with TRBD1. Germline trimming cut 1 base from V and 7 bases from J; bases unmatched to any gene: 4. Looked up from germline, CDR1 is KGHSH and CDR2 is LQKENI. The CDR3 sequence is 15 residues long. CDR3 sequence (DNA): TGTGCCAGCTCACCACGGACAGGGGACCCTGAAAAACTGTTTTTT. It translates to CASSPRTGDPEKLFF.

The genes are TRBV1 and TRBJ2-7; the table's D call TRBD2 went unverified against the DNA. TRBV1 is an annotated pseudogene. The CDR3 contains 12 residues. The chain's CDR3 is CTSSQEGGRRYF. The CDR3 DNA follows: TGCACCAGCAGCCAAGAAGGCGGGAGACGGTACTTC.

This clone was found a few times. This CDR3 is CASSLSSASSYNEQFF. CDR3 DNA sequence: TGTGCCAGCAGCCTTTCTAGCGCTAGCTCCTACAATGAGCAGTTCTTC. The rearrangement joins TRBV5-4 to TRBJ2-1; D is perhaps TRBD2 (6 bases). Trimming shortened V by 4 bases and J by 0 bases, and 14 bases separated the two germline ends. Looked up from germline, CDR1 is SGHNT and CDR2 is YYREEE (reference sequence). The CDR3 loop spans 16 amino acids.

This clone occurred a few times. The CDR3 nucleotides read TGTGCCAGCAGCTTGGGACAGCCTTCAACTAATGAAAAACTGTTTTTT. This gives the protein CASSLGQPSTNEKLFF. The chain has TRBV5-5 and TRBJ1-4; D possibly corresponds to TRBD1 (5 bases). The length of the CDR3 is 16 residues. Trimming took 0 bases from V and 0 from J, leaving 9 bases between them. Germline V gives CDR1 SGHKS, CDR2 YYEKEE (reference sequence).

The V call is TRBV10-2, the J call TRBJ2-5, with TRBD2 matching over 7 bases. The DNA end is more similar to TRBJ2-7, so the J call may be wrong. This CDR3 has 14 amino acids. Germline V gene data show CDR1 as WSHSY and CDR2 as SAAADI. The CDR3 loop reads CASSEPSGASEQYF. The CDR3 nucleotides are TGCGCCAGCAGTGAGCCCAGCGGGGCGTCCGAGCAGTACTTC.

The chain couples TRBV9 to TRBJ1-1; D remains unclear. The CDR3 covers 13 residues. Per the germline V gene, CDR1 is SGDLS and CDR2 is YYNGEE. Trimming shortened V by 0 bases and J by 4 bases, and 7 bases separated the two germline ends. As DNA, the CDR3 is TGTGCCAGCAGCGTAGGTGGCAGCACTGAAGCTTTCTTT. Translation gives CASSVGGSTEAFF.

The chain joins TRBV19 to TRBJ1-2, with a tentative D call TRBD1 (6 bases). V gave up 0 bases and J gave up 5 bases, with 22 bases separating them. CDR1 is LNHDA, CDR2 SQIVND, per germline (reference sequence). The CDR3 sequence is 18 residues long. The CDR3 coding sequence is TGTGCCAGTAGTATAGAAGGGTTCGAGTGGGCGCAGGGGTATGGCTACACCTTC. Its translation is CASSIEGFEWAQGYGYTF.

The chain recombines TRBV7-8 with TRBJ1-3; D gene ambiguous. The V and J ends lost 4 bases and 2 bases respectively, with 9 bases between them. The CDR3 is made up of 14 amino acids. The germline V gene encodes CDR1 SGHVS and CDR2 FQNEAQ. In DNA, the CDR3 is TGTGCCAGCAGCTCCCCGGGGACTGGAAACACCATATATTTT. It is translated as CASSSPGTGNTIYF.

This clone occurred a few times. The V and J genes are TRBV7-9 and TRBJ1-5; D might be TRBD1 (5 bases). The CDR3 contains 15 residues. The ends were cut back, 4 bases at V and 0 bases at J, with 10 bases in the middle. Per the germline V gene, CDR1 is SEHNR and CDR2 is FQNEAQ (reference sequence). CDR3 DNA: TGTGCCAGCAGCTCCGCAGACAGTAGCAATCAGCCCCAGCATTTT. It translates to CASSSADSSNQPQHF.

The J gene is TRBJ1-1, the V gene TRBV28, with 11 bases lining up with TRBD1. Losses at the gene ends were 6 bases for V and 5 bases for J; bases not matched to a gene: 5. The CDR3 runs to 14 residues. Germline lookup yields CDR1 MDHEN and CDR2 SYDVKM. The CDR3: CASRYGTGGTEAFF. In nucleotides, the CDR3 is TGTGCCAGCAGATACGGGACAGGGGGAACTGAAGCTTTCTTT.

This clone was observed a few times. The genes are TRBV14 and TRBJ1-1; D might be TRBD1 (6 bases). This CDR3 has 13 residues. V gave up 1 base and J gave up 10 bases, with 13 bases separating them. Germline V gene lookup returns CDR1 SGHDN and CDR2 FVKESK. The CDR3 coding sequence is TGTGCCAGCAGCCAAGCGGGGGGCGCTCGAGCTTTCTTT. Protein sequence: CASSQAGGARAFF. Combining the CDR3 with reference TRBV14 and TRBJ1-1 gives the whole variable domain EAGVTQFPSHSVIEKGQTVTLRCDPISGHDNLYWYRRVMGKEIKFLLHFVKESKQDESGMPNNRFLAERTGGTYSTLKVQPAELEDSGVYFCASSQAGGARAFFGQGTRLTVV.

The table lists this clone with a few counts. V usage is TRBV6-4 and J usage is TRBJ2-5; D unclear. The J call could be wrong; TRBJ2-7 is a better fit for the DNA end. The CDR3 extends over 14 amino acids. Germline V gene data show CDR1 as MRHNA and CDR2 as SNTAGT. This chain's CDR3 is CASSETHLSYEQYF. CDR3 nucleotides: TGTGCCAGCAGCGAGACACACCTCTCCTACGAGCAGTACTTC.

As to this clone: The junction differs from germline at one of its ends, possibly a read error. This chain links TRBV15 with TRBJ1-6; D may be TRBD1 (6 bases). This CDR3 spans 12 amino acids. The germline CDR1 and CDR2 sequences are LNHNV and YYDKDF (reference sequence). The CDR3 region has the DNA TGTGCCACCAGCAGAGACGGACAGACGACTGCCTTT. It yields the protein CATSRDGQTTAF. Filled out from reference TRBV15 and TRBJ1-6, the complete variable domain reads DAMVIQNPRYQVTQFGKPVTLSCSQTLNHNVMYWYQQKSSQAPKLLFHYYDKDFNNEADTPDNFQSRRPNTSFCFLDIRSPGLGDTAMYLCATSRDGQTTAFGNGTRLTVT.

The DNA of the CDR3 is TGCAGCGTTGCGGGACAGGGAACTGAAAAACTGTTTTTT. Protein product: CSVAGQGTEKLFF. The chain uses TRBV29-1 and TRBJ1-4; 9 nucleotides line up with TRBD1. From germline, CDR1 is SQVTM and CDR2 ANQGSEA. J was trimmed by 7 bases and V by 4 bases; bases with no gene match: 4. There are 13 residues in the CDR3.

This clone was detected once. The V and J genes are TRBV27 and TRBJ2-1; the match to TRBD2 covers 14 bases. The trim removed 4 bases at V and 0 bases at J, leaving 5 bases unmatched. The CDR3 consists of 18 residues. From germline, CDR1 is MNHEY and CDR2 SMNVEV (reference sequence). Written as DNA, the CDR3 is TGTGCCAGCAGTTGGACTAGCGGGAGGACATACTCCTACAATGAGCAGTTCTTC. This encodes CASSWTSGRTYSYNEQFF.

The chain links TRBV30 to TRBJ2-7; 12 bases agree with TRBD2. CDR1 and CDR2 (germline): GTSNPN, SVGIG (reference sequence). The ends lost 1 base at V and 3 bases at J; junction bases unmatched: 4. The CDR3 sequence is 15 residues long. The CDR3, as DNA: TGTGCCTGGAGTGCCGGGACTAGCGGGCTCTACGAGCAGTACTTC. Translated, it gives CAWSAGTSGLYEQYF.

V gene TRBV4-1 combines with J gene TRBJ1-1, with TRBD1 matching over 8 bases. Unmatched junction bases numbered 6, after V lost 0 bases and J lost 0 bases. Germline V gene lookup returns CDR1 MGHRA and CDR2 YSYEKL. The CDR3 is 17 residues long. DNA for the CDR3: TGCGCCAGCAGCCAAGAGACAGGGGCGCAACTGAACACTGAAGCTTTCTTT. It translates to CASSQETGAQLNTEAFF.

This clone occurred many times. The chain uses TRBV7-2 and TRBJ1-1; weak D call: TRBD1 (5 bases). V was pared by 2 bases and J by 6 bases, with 13 bases between. This CDR3 contains 14 residues. Looked up from germline, CDR1 is SGHTA and CDR2 is FQGNSA. CDR3 DNA: TGTGCCAGCAGCTTACGGCGGACAAGGGCTGAAGCTTTCTTT. Protein: CASSLRRTRAEAFF.